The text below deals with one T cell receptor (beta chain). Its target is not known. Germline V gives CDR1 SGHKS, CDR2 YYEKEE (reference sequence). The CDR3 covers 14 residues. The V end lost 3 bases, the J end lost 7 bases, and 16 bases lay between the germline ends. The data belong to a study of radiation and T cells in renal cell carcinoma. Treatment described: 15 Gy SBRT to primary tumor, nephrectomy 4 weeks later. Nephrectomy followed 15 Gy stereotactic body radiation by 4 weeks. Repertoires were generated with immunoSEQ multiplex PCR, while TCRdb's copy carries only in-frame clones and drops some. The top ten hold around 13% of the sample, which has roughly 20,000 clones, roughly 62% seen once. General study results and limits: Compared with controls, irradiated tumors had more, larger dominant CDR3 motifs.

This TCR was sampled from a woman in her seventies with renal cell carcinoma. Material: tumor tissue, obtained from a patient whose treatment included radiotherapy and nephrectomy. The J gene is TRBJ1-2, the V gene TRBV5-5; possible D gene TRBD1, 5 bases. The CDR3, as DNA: TGTGCCAGCAGCTCCCCAGGGACTGCCTTTGGCTACACCTTC. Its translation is CASSSPGTAFGYTF.